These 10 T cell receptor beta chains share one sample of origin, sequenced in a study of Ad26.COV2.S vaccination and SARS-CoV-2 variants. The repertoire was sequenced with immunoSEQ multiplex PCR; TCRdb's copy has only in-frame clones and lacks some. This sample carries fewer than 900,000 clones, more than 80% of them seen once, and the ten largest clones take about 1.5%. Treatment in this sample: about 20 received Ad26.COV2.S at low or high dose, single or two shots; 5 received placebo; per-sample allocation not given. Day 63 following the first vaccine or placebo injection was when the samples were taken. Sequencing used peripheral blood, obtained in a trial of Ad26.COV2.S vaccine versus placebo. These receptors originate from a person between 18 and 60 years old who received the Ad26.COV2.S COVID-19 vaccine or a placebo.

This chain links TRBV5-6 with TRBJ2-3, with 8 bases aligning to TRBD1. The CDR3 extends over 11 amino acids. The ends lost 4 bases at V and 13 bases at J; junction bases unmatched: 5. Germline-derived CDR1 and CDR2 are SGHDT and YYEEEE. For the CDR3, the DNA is TGTGCCAGCAGCAGGACGGACAGGGAGTATTTT. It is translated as CASSRTDREYF.

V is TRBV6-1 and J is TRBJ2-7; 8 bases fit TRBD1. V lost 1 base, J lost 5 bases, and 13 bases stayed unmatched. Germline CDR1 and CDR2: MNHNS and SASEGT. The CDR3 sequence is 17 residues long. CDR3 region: CASSEVWGRQGAHEQYF. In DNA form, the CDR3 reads TGTGCCAGCAGTGAAGTTTGGGGGAGGCAGGGGGCCCACGAGCAGTACTTC.

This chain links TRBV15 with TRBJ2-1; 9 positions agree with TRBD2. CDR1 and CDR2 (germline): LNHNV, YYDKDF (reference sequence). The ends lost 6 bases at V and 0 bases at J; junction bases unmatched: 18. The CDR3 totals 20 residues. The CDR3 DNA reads TGTGCCACCAGTAGTACGGACGCTAGCGGGGTGGATAGCTCCTACAATGAGCAGTTCTTC. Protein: CATSSTDASGVDSSYNEQFF.

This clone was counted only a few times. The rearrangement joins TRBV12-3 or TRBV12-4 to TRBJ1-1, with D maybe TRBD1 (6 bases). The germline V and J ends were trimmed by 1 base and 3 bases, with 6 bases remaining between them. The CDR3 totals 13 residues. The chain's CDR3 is CASSLEGDTEAFF. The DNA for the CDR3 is TGTGCCAGCAGTTTAGAGGGGGACACTGAAGCTTTCTTT.

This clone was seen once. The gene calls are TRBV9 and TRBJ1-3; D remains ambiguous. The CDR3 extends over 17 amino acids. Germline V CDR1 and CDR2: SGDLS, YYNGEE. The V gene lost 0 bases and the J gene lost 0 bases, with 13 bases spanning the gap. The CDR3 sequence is CASSVAPGQRSGNTIYF. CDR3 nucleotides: TGTGCCAGCAGCGTAGCCCCCGGGCAGCGCTCTGGAAACACCATATATTTT.

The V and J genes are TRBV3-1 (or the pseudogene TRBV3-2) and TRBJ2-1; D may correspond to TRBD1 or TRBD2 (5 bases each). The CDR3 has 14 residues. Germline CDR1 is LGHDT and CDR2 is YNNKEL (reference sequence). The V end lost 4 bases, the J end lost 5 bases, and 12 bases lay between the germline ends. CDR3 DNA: TGTGCCAGCAGCCCATCCGGGGCAAACAATGAGCAGTTCTTC. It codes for CASSPSGANNEQFF.

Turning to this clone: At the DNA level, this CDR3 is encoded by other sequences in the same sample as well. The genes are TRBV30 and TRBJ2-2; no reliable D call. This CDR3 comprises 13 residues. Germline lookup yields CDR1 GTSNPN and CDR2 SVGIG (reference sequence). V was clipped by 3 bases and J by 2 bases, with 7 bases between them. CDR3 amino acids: CAWSRRNTGELFF. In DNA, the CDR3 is TGTGCCTGGAGCAGGAGAAACACCGGGGAGCTGTTTTTT.

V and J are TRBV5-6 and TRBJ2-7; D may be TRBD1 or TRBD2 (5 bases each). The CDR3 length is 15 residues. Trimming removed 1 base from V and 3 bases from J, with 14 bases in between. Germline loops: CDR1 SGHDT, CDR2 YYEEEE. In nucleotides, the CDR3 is TGTGCCAGCAGCTTGAAAGGGACGTTTAACTACGAGCAGTACTTC. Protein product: CASSLKGTFNYEQYF.

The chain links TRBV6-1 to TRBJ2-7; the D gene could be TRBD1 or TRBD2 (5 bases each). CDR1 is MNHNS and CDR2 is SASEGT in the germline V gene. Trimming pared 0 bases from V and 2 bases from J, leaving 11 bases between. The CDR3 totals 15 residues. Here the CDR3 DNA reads TGTGCCAGCAGTGAAGCTGGGACGGCTCCCTACGAGCAGTACTTC. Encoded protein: CASSEAGTAPYEQYF.

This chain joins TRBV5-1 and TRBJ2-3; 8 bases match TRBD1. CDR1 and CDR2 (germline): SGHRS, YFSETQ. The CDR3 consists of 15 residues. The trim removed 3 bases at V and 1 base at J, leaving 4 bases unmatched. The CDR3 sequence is CASSSTGGRTDTQYF. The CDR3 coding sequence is TGCGCCAGCAGCTCTACAGGGGGTCGCACAGATACGCAGTATTTT.